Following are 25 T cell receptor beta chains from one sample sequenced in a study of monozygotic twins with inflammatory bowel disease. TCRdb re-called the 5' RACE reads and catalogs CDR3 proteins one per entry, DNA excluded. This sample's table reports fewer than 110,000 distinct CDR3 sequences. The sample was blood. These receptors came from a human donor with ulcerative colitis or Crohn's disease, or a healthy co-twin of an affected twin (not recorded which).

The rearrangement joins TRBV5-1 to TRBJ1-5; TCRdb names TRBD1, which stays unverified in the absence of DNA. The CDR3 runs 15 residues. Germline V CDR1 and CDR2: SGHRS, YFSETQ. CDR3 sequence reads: CASSPGGQKGQPQHF.

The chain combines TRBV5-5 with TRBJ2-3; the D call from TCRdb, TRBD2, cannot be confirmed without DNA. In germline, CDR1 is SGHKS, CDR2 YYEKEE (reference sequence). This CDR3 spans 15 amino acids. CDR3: CASSFSGAAIDTQYF.

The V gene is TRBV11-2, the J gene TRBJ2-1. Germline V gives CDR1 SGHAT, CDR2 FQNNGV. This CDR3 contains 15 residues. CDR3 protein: CASSLSGSSYNEQFF.

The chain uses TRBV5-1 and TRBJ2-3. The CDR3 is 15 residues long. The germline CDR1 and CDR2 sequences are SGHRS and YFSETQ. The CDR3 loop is CASSFGGASTDTQYF.

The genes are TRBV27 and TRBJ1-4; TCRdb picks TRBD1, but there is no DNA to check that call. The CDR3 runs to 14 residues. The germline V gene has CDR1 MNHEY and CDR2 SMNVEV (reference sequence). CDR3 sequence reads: CASSSGGWGEKLFF.

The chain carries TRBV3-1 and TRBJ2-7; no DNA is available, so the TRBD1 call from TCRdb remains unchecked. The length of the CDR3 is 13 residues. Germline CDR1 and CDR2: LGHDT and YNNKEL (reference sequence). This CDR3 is CASSQDRQYEQYF.

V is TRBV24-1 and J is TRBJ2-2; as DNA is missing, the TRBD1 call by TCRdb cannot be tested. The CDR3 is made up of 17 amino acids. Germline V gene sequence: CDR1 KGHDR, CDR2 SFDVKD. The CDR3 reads CATSDEGTGLSSRELFF.

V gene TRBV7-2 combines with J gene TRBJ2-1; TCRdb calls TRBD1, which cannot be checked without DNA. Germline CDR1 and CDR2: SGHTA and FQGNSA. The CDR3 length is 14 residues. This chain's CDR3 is CASSFRDREIGQFF.

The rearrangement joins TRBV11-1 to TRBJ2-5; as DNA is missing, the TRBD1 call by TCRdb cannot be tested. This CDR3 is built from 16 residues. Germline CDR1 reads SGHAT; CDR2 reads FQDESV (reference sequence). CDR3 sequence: CASSQPPRGSRETQYF. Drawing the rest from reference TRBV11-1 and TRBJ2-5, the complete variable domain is EAEVAQSPRYKITEKSQAVAFWCDPISGHATLYWYRQILGQGPELLVQFQDESVVDDSQLPKDRFSAERLKGVDSTLKIQPAELGDSAMYLCASSQPPRGSRETQYFGPGTRLLVL.

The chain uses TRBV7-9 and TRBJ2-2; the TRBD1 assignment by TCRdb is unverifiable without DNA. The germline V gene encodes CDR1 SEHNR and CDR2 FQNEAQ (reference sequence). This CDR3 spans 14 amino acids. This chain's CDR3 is CASSLGTETGELFF.

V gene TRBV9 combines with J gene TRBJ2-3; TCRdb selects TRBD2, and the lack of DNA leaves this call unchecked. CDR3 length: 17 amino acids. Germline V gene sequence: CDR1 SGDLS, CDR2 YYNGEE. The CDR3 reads CASSVAAGGRFTDTQYF.

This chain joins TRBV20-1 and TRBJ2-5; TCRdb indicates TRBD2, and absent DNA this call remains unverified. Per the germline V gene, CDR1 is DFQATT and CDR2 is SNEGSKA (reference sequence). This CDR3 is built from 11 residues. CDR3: CSETSPETQYF.

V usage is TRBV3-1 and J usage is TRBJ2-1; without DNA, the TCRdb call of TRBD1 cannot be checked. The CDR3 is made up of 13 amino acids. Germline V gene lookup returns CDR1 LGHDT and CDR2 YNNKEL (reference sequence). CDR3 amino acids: CASRGQGANEQFF.

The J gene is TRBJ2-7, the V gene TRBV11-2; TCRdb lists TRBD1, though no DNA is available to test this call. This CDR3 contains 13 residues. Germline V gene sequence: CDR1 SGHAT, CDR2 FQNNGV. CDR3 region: CASTFDNGREQYF.

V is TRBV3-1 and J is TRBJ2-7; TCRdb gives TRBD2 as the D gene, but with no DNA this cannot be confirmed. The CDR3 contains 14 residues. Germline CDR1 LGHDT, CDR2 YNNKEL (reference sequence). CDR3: CASSPGTADYEQYF.

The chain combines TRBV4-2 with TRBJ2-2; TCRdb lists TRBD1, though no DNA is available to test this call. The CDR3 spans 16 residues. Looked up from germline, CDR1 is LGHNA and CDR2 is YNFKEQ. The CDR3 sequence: CASSPDRGRRSGELFF.

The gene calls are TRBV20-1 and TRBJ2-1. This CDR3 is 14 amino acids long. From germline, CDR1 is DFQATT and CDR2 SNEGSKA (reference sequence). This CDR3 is CSAVYGSSYNEQFF.

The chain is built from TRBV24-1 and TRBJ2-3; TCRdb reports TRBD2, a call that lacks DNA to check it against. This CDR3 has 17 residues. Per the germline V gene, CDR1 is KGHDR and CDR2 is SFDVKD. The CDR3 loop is CATSDLGLAGLTDTQYF.

The CDR3 region is CASSLVGTGLYNEQFF. The chain has TRBV5-1 and TRBJ2-1; TCRdb picks TRBD1, but there is no DNA to check that call. Germline CDR1 reads SGHRS; CDR2 reads YFSETQ. CDR3 length: 16 amino acids. The variable domain in full, with the rest retrieved from reference TRBV5-1 and TRBJ2-1, is KAGVTQTPRYLIKTRGQQVTLSCSPISGHRSVSWYQQTPGQGLQFLFEYFSETQRNKGNFPGRFSGRQFSNSRSEMNVSTLELGDSALYLCASSLVGTGLYNEQFFGPGTRLTVL.

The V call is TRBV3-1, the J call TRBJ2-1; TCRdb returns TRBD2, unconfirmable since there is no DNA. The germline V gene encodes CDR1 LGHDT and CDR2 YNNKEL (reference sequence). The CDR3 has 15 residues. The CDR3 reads CASSQGGLALSKQFF.

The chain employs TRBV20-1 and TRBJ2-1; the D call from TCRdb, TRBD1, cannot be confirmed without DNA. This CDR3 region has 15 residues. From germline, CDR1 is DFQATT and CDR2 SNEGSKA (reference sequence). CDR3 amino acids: CSARYDRGVYNEQFF.

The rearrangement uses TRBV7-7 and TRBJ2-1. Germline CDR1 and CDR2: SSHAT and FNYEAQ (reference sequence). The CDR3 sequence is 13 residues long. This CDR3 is CASSSGKLNEQFF.

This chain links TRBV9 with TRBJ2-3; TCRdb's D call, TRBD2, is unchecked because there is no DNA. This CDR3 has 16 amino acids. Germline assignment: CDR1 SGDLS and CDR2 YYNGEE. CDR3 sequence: CASSPRGARGTDTQYF.

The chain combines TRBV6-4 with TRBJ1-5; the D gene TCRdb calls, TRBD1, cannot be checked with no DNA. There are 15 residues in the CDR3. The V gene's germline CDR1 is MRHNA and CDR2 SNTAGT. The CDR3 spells CASSGHNLSNQPQHF.

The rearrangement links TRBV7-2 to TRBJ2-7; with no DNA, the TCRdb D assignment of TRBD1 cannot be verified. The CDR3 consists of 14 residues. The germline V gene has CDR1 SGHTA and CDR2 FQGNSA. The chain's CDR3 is CASSPLGQEYEQYF.